This entry lists 26 T cell receptor beta chains sequenced from one sample in a study of T cells of healthy individuals (dated by TCRdb to the late 2010s). Library generation was performed with 5' RACE. Sequencing was carried out with an Illumina MiSeq. The public reads were run again by TCRdb, first through fastp at Q25 and then through MiXCR, and only productive beta chains were kept. Each record represents a unique CDR3 protein, reported with the most common genes and DNA among its rows. The sample yields tens of thousands of distinct CDR3 sequences; around 15% were counted once. The ten largest clonotypes hold approximately 4.6% of the sample. Receptors were obtained from a human donor in good health.

This clonotype was seen repeatedly, ten times or more. The V call is TRBV2, the J call TRBJ2-2; a possible D gene is TRBD1 (5 bases). Trimming removed 6 bases at V and 6 bases at J, with 8 bases between. Per the germline V gene, CDR1 is SNHLY and CDR2 is FYNNEI. The CDR3 sequence is 12 residues long. CDR3 region: CASRQVAGELFF. CDR3 coding DNA: TGTGCCAGCAGACAGGTTGCCGGGGAGCTGTTTTTT.

Ten or more counts support this clonotype. The V call is TRBV5-1, the J call TRBJ2-7; 11 positions agree with TRBD2. The V segment lost 7 bases and the J segment 0 bases; nucleotides outside the gene matches: 9. This CDR3 has 16 residues. Germline loops: CDR1 SGHRS, CDR2 YFSETQ. The CDR3 protein is CASRGTSGGSSYEQYF. The DNA for the CDR3 is TGCGCCAGCCGTGGAACTAGCGGGGGAAGCTCCTACGAGCAGTACTTC.

The chain carries TRBV7-3 and TRBJ2-7; 10 bases match TRBD1. The CDR3 is 16 residues long. With V trimmed by 1 base and J by 2 bases, 5 bases remained unmatched. From germline, CDR1 is SGHTA and CDR2 FQGTGA. The CDR3 coding sequence is TGTGCCAGCAGCTTAATTGGCGGGACAGGGGCCTACGAGCAGTACTTC. It yields the protein CASSLIGGTGAYEQYF.

The genes are TRBV20-1 and TRBJ1-6; D is unclear. This CDR3 spans 15 amino acids. Trimming took off 1 base at V and 4 bases at J, with 11 bases between the two ends. CDR1 DFQATT and CDR2 SNEGSKA come from the germline V gene (reference sequence). The CDR3 sequence: CSARVIGRYNSPLHF. CDR3 DNA sequence: TGCAGTGCTAGAGTGATAGGACGGTATAATTCACCCCTCCACTTT.

This clonotype was counted a single time. This rearrangement joins TRBV2 to TRBJ1-4; D call uncertain. The V and J ends lost 8 bases and 0 bases respectively, with 7 bases between them. The CDR3 sequence is 13 residues long. Germline values: CDR1 SNHLY, CDR2 FYNNEI. DNA of the CDR3: TGTGCCAGCTCCCCACCAACTAATGAAAAACTGTTTTTT. Its translation is CASSPPTNEKLFF. Full variable domain (outside the CDR3, taken from reference TRBV2 and TRBJ1-4): EPEVTQTPSHQVTQMGQEVILRCVPISNHLYFYWYRQILGQKVEFLVSFYNNEISEKSEIFDDQFSVERPDGSNFTLKIRSTKLEDSAMYFCASSPPTNEKLFFGSGTQLSVL.

J is TRBJ2-7 and V is TRBV28; TRBD2 matches 8 bases. CDR1 is MDHEN, CDR2 SYDVKM, per germline. This CDR3 has 15 residues. V lost 5 bases and J lost 3; bases outside the gene matches: 9. The CDR3 is CASSPAAGGLYEQYF. The CDR3 bases are TGTGCCAGCAGTCCCGCCGCGGGGGGTCTCTACGAGCAGTACTTC.

This clonotype was counted at least ten times. The chain links TRBV20-1 to TRBJ2-7; 10 bases are a match to TRBD2. This CDR3 region has 13 residues. From germline, CDR1 is DFQATT and CDR2 SNEGSKA (reference sequence). V lost 2 bases, J lost 6 bases, and 4 bases stayed unmatched. The CDR3 sequence: CSARIAGGGEQYF. The DNA of the CDR3 is TGCAGTGCTAGAATAGCGGGGGGAGGCGAGCAGTACTTC.

V gene TRBV20-1 combines with J gene TRBJ2-3, with D possibly TRBD2 on 6 matching bases. V shed 7 bases and J shed 0 bases, with 11 bases lying between them. Germline V gives CDR1 DFQATT, CDR2 SNEGSKA (reference sequence). CDR3 length: 13 amino acids. The CDR3 coding sequence is TGCAGTGGAAATAGCGGAAGCACAGATACGCAGTATTTT. Its protein product is CSGNSGSTDTQYF.

The rearrangement links TRBV20-1 to TRBJ2-7, with TRBD2 identical over 8 bases. The CDR3 extends over 16 amino acids. The germline V gene has CDR1 DFQATT and CDR2 SNEGSKA (reference sequence). J lost 5 bases, V lost 0 bases, and 12 bases had no gene match. The CDR3 region has the DNA TGCAGTGCTAGAGATGAATTGAGCGGGAGTTGGAACGAGCAGTACTTC. It yields the protein CSARDELSGSWNEQYF.

This clonotype has only a few counts. This chain uses TRBV29-1 with TRBJ2-3; D is ambiguous. The CDR3 has 14 amino acids. V lost 4 bases and J lost 4, with 15 bases in between. CDR1 is SQVTM and CDR2 is ANQGSEA in the germline V gene. CDR3 loop: CSVGPLGKADTQYF. In DNA, the CDR3 is TGCAGCGTTGGTCCCCTGGGGAAGGCAGATACGCAGTATTTT.

This clonotype was seen ten or more times. The chain employs TRBV20-1 and TRBJ1-3; no reliable D call. The CDR3 loop spans 14 amino acids. CDR1 is DFQATT and CDR2 is SNEGSKA in the germline V gene (reference sequence). Trimming took 0 bases from V and 0 from J, leaving 6 bases between them. The CDR3 DNA is TGCAGTGCTAGAGATAGGCCCTCTGGAAACACCATATATTTT. It specifies CSARDRPSGNTIYF.

This clonotype was seen repeatedly, ten times or more. The V and J genes are TRBV7-2 and TRBJ2-1; 8 nucleotides match TRBD2. The CDR3 spans 16 residues. V lost 2 bases to trimming and J lost 4 bases; unmatched junction nucleotides: 7. Germline values: CDR1 SGHTA, CDR2 FQGNSA. Here the CDR3 reads CASSLRETSVYNEQFF. The CDR3 DNA follows: TGTGCCAGCAGCTTAAGGGAGACTAGCGTTTACAATGAGCAGTTCTTC. Full variable domain (missing parts from reference TRBV7-2 and TRBJ2-1): GAGVSQSPSNKVTEKGKDVELRCDPISGHTALYWYRQSLGQGLEFLIYFQGNSAPDKSGLPSDRFSAERTGGSVSTLTIQRTQQEDSAVYLCASSLRETSVYNEQFFGPGTRLTVL.

This clonotype was counted only a few times. The DNA for the CDR3 is TGTGCCAGCAGGGAGGACAGGGGAGCCTACGAGCAGTACTTC. It codes for CASREDRGAYEQYF. J is TRBJ2-7 and V is TRBV27, with 9 positions matching TRBD1. Trimming cost V 6 bases and J 2 bases; bases outside gene matches: 5. The germline V gene encodes CDR1 MNHEY and CDR2 SMNVEV (reference sequence). The CDR3 is 14 amino acids.

V and J are TRBV18 and TRBJ1-2, with 10 bases that match TRBD1. V was clipped by 0 bases and J by 7 bases; unmatched bases: 5. Germline CDR1 is KGHSH and CDR2 is LQKENI. The CDR3 loop spans 15 amino acids. CDR3 DNA: TGTGCCAGCTCACCACCCGGGACAGGGGTTCGTGGCTACACCTTC. Residues: CASSPPGTGVRGYTF.

The chain combines TRBV4-1 with TRBJ1-1; D remains ambiguous. Between the trimmed V and J ends, which lost 0 bases and 0 bases, there was a span of 8 bases. CDR1 and CDR2 from the germline V gene are MGHRA and YSYEKL. The CDR3 extends over 15 amino acids. The CDR3 nucleotides are TGCGCCAGCAGCCAAGAGACCCTTATGAACACTGAAGCTTTCTTT. Amino acids: CASSQETLMNTEAFF.

Worth noting for this clonotype: One end of the junction is discordant with germline, which a read error may explain. V is TRBV9 and J is TRBJ2-3; 7 bases map to TRBD2. The CDR3 runs to 14 residues. Germline V lookup: CDR1 SGDLS, CDR2 YYNGEE. CDR3 sequence reads: CASSVGEGTDTQYF. CDR3 sequence (DNA): TGTGCCAGCAGCGTAGGGGAGGGCACCGATACGCAGTATTTT. The variable domain in full, with the rest retrieved from reference TRBV9 and TRBJ2-3, is DSGVTQTPKHLITATGQRVTLRCSPRSGDLSVYWYQQSLDQGLQFLIQYYNGEERAKGNILERFSAQQFPDLHSELNLSSLELGDSALYFCASSVGEGTDTQYFGPGTRLTVL.

This clonotype was seen more than once but under ten times. This rearrangement joins TRBV28 to TRBJ2-3; no clear D gene. V lost 6 bases to trimming and J lost 0 bases, with 13 bases between them. CDR1 and CDR2 from the germline V gene are MDHEN and SYDVKM. CDR3 length equals 15 residues. The CDR3 sequence: CASSPVETSTDTQYF. The CDR3 bases are TGTGCCAGCAGCCCTGTAGAGACTAGCACAGATACGCAGTATTTT.

In this sample, this clonotype turned up many times. The V call is TRBV4-1, the J call TRBJ1-1; 7 bases agree with TRBD1. This CDR3 is built from 15 residues. The germline V gene has CDR1 MGHRA and CDR2 YSYEKL. V dropped 0 bases and J dropped 6; count of bases not matched to a gene: 7. CDR3 residues: CASSQDRIGGPEAFF. CDR3 coding DNA: TGCGCCAGCAGCCAAGATCGGATAGGGGGCCCTGAAGCTTTCTTT.

This clonotype was picked up many times. The gene calls are TRBV29-1 and TRBJ1-2; TRBD1 is a possible D gene (5 bases). CDR3 size: 10 residues. V lost 4 bases and J 7 bases, leaving 7 bases between the germline ends. The germline gives CDR1 SQVTM, CDR2 ANQGSEA. Written as DNA, the CDR3 is TGCAGCGTTGGTAGGGGTGGCTACACCTTC. This translates into CSVGRGGYTF. The variable domain in full, with the rest retrieved from reference TRBV29-1 and TRBJ1-2, is SAVISQKPSRDICQRGTSLTIQCQVDSQVTMMFWYRQQPGQSLTLIATANQGSEATYESGFVIDKFPISRPNLTFSTLTVSNMSPEDSSIYLCSVGRGGYTFGSGTRLTVV.

The chain carries TRBV12-3 or TRBV12-4 and TRBJ2-3, with a weak D call TRBD2 (5 bases). Trimming removed 5 bases from V and 2 bases from J, with 17 bases in between. The CDR3 is 16 amino acids. CDR3 in amino acids: CASSRPGGAATDTQYF. The CDR3 DNA follows: TGTGCCAGCAGTCGTCCGGGTGGAGCGGCCACAGATACGCAGTATTTT.

This clonotype was seen more than once but under ten times. J is TRBJ2-2 and V is TRBV12-3 or TRBV12-4; D not certain. The ends were cut back, 6 bases at V and 1 base at J, with 15 bases in the middle. The CDR3 is 16 amino acids. The CDR3 loop reads CASSLRPPGNTGELFF. The CDR3 DNA follows: TGTGCCAGCAGCTTGAGACCGCCGGGGAACACCGGGGAGCTGTTTTTT.

This clonotype showed up many times. The rearrangement links TRBV6-5 to TRBJ2-7; D is undetermined. The CDR3 is 13 residues long. Looked up from germline, CDR1 is MNHEY and CDR2 is SVGAGI. V was trimmed by 0 bases and J by 2 bases, leaving 5 bases between them. The CDR3 sequence: CASSYSPTYEQYF. In DNA, the CDR3 is TGTGCCAGCAGTTACTCGCCCACCTACGAGCAGTACTTC.

This clonotype was counted between two and nine times. The gene calls are TRBV27 and TRBJ2-3; 8 nucleotides align to TRBD2. Germline values: CDR1 MNHEY, CDR2 SMNVEV (reference sequence). V was pared by 7 bases and J by 3 bases, with 9 bases of the junction left unmatched. The CDR3 is made up of 15 amino acids. The CDR3 bases are TGTGCCAGCACCTTAGCCGGGGGGGCGACAGATACGCAGTATTTT. Protein: CASTLAGGATDTQYF.

This clonotype has at least ten counts. The chain recombines TRBV6-5 with TRBJ2-5; D unclear. The length of the CDR3 is 11 residues. Trimming removed 2 bases from V and 7 bases from J, with 5 bases in between. In germline, CDR1 is MNHEY, CDR2 SVGAGI. Here the CDR3 reads CASSYLGTQYF. CDR3 sequence (DNA): TGTGCCAGCAGTTACCTAGGGACCCAGTACTTC.

This clonotype has at least ten counts. The chain couples TRBV27 to TRBJ1-4; 9 nucleotides line up with TRBD1. Germline V gene data show CDR1 as MNHEY and CDR2 as SMNVEV (reference sequence). The CDR3 has 14 amino acids. With V trimmed by 6 bases and J by 10 bases, 9 bases remained unmatched. The CDR3 DNA reads as TGTGCCAGCAGAGGGGGGACAGGGAGAGGAAAACTGTTTTTT. The encoded protein is CASRGGTGRGKLFF. Full variable domain (rest looked up from reference TRBV27 and TRBJ1-4): EAQVTQNPRYLITVTGKKLTVTCSQNMNHEYMSWYRQDPGLGLRQIYYSMNVEVTDKGDVPEGYKVSRKEKRNFPLILESPSPNQTSLYFCASRGGTGRGKLFFGSGTQLSVL.

This clonotype has a handful of counts. The CDR3 loop is CASSPRQQETQYF. The CDR3 DNA reads TGTGCCAGCAGCCCACGGCAGCAAGAGACCCAGTACTTC. This chain connects TRBV9 to TRBJ2-5; D is undetermined. CDR1 and CDR2 (germline): SGDLS, YYNGEE. V was trimmed by 4 bases and J by 2 bases, leaving 9 bases between them. The CDR3 runs 13 residues.